This T cell receptor beta chain is from a study of blood T cell repertoires in COVID-19. Trimming took 9 bases from V and 2 from J, leaving 12 bases between them. This CDR3 spans 13 amino acids. CDR1 and CDR2 from the germline V gene are LNHDA and SQIVND (reference sequence). Libraries were prepared by immunoSEQ multiplex PCR; TCRdb keeps only in-frame clonotypes and omits some of them. This sample has 110,000 to 150,000 clones; around 79% occur once, and the top ten carry around 4%. This TCR was sampled from a man aged 55-75 years with acute or convalescent COVID-19. J is TRBJ2-3 and V is TRBV19, with D possibly TRBD1 on 5 matching bases. The source material was peripheral blood. The CDR3 coding sequence is TGTGCCAGATACAGGTGGGTCACAGATACGCAGTATTTT. This sequence encodes CARYRWVTDTQYF.